Below, 17 T cell receptor beta chains from the same sample are listed, as sequenced in a study of OX40 agonist ivuxolimab in advanced cancers. Clones were sequenced by immunoSEQ multiplex PCR, and TCRdb holds only the in-frame ones, with some missing. Among about 77,000 clones listed, about 90% were seen once. The source material was CD4+ or CD8+ T cells sorted from blood, sampled in a trial of the OX40 agonist ivuxolimab. These receptor sequences come from an adult with an advanced solid tumor such as melanoma, head and neck, liver or kidney cancer.

This clone came up once. The chain couples TRBV2 to TRBJ1-5; weak D call: TRBD1 (5 bases). The V gene's germline CDR1 is SNHLY and CDR2 FYNNEI. Trimming took 4 bases from V and 2 from J, leaving 12 bases between them. The length of the CDR3 is 15 residues. CDR3 sequence reads: CASSAQGLGNQPQHF. The CDR3 coding sequence is TGTGCCAGCAGTGCCCAGGGCCTGGGCAATCAGCCCCAGCATTTT.

The J gene is TRBJ2-7, the V gene TRBV7-2; D possibly corresponds to TRBD2 (6 bases). The CDR3 covers 13 residues. Trimming removed 4 bases from V and 3 bases from J, with 10 bases in between. The germline gives CDR1 SGHTA, CDR2 FQGNSA. CDR3 DNA: TGTGCCAGCAGCTCCGAAGCGGGCTACGAGCAGTACTTC. The encoded protein is CASSSEAGYEQYF.

V gene TRBV15 combines with J gene TRBJ2-7; TRBD1 agrees at 8 bases. Germline trimming cut 0 bases from V and 7 bases from J; bases unmatched to any gene: 8. CDR1 and CDR2 (germline): LNHNV, YYDKDF (reference sequence). The CDR3 extends over 15 amino acids. CDR3 sequence: CATSRDLGQGWEQYF. Written as DNA, the CDR3 is TGTGCCACCAGCAGAGATCTTGGACAGGGATGGGAGCAGTACTTC. The whole variable domain, filled in from reference TRBV15 and TRBJ2-7, reads DAMVIQNPRYQVTQFGKPVTLSCSQTLNHNVMYWYQQKSSQAPKLLFHYYDKDFNNEADTPDNFQSRRPNTSFCFLDIRSPGLGDTAMYLCATSRDLGQGWEQYFGPGTRLTVT.

The chain joins TRBV11-3 to TRBJ2-1; D is ambiguous. In germline, CDR1 is SGHNT, CDR2 YENEEA. V was trimmed by 5 bases and J by 10 bases, leaving 15 bases between them. This CDR3 spans 13 amino acids. CDR3 protein: CASSRASGWEQFF. In DNA, the CDR3 is TGTGCCAGCAGCCGGGCCTCGGGTTGGGAGCAGTTCTTC.

V gene TRBV6-6 combines with J gene TRBJ1-2, with 8 bases that match TRBD1. This CDR3 spans 16 amino acids. V shed 2 bases and J 0 bases; nucleotides not matched to a gene: 5. Germline V gene sequence: CDR1 MNHNY, CDR2 SVGAGI (reference sequence). Written as DNA, the CDR3 is TGTGCCAGCAGTTACACCGCAGGGGGCTCTAACTATGGCTACACCTTC. Translating gives CASSYTAGGSNYGYTF.

The rearrangement links TRBV28 to TRBJ1-1; 12 bases match TRBD1. The CDR3 spans 15 residues. The J segment lost 5 bases and the V segment lost 6 bases, leaving 7 bases of the junction unmatched. Germline V gene lookup returns CDR1 MDHEN and CDR2 SYDVKM. The CDR3 DNA follows: TGTGCCAGCAGAGGGACAGGGGGCGCGTTTACTGAAGCTTTCTTT. It is translated as CASRGTGGAFTEAFF.

The CDR3 bases are TGTGCCAGCAGCTTGGGGGATCTTAACTATGGCTACACCTTC. Its protein is CASSLGDLNYGYTF. The chain couples TRBV5-5 to TRBJ1-2; D not resolved. Germline CDR1 reads SGHKS; CDR2 reads YYEKEE (reference sequence). V was shortened by 0 bases and J by 1 base, with 7 bases between the two germline ends. The length of the CDR3 is 14 residues.

The rearrangement links TRBV5-1 to TRBJ2-7; weak D call: TRBD2 (7 bases). With 1 base removed from V and 0 bases from J, the gap between germline ends came to 11 bases. CDR1 and CDR2 (germline): SGHRS, YFSETQ. This CDR3 region has 15 residues. The CDR3 sequence is CASSLTGGYSYEQYF. Written as DNA, the CDR3 is TGCGCCAGCAGCTTGACGGGGGGCTACTCCTACGAGCAGTACTTC.

The V gene is TRBV18, the J gene TRBJ1-1, with D perhaps TRBD1 (6 bases). V was pared by 1 base and J by 2 bases, with 11 bases between. The CDR3 spans 15 residues. CDR1 KGHSH and CDR2 LQKENI come from the germline V gene. DNA of the CDR3: TGTGCCAGCTCACCACTTCAGGGGCTTAACACTGAAGCTTTCTTT. This gives the protein CASSPLQGLNTEAFF. Full variable domain (rest looked up from reference TRBV18 and TRBJ1-1): NAGVMQNPRHLVRRRGQEARLRCSPMKGHSHVYWYRQLPEEGLKFMVYLQKENIIDESGMPKERFSAEFPKEGPSILRIQQVVRGDSAAYFCASSPLQGLNTEAFFGQGTRLTVV.

The chain combines TRBV5-6 with TRBJ1-1; 7 bases line up with TRBD1. The CDR3 is 18 residues long. CDR1 and CDR2 from the germline V gene are SGHDT and YYEEEE. The trim removed 4 bases at V and 0 bases at J, leaving 15 bases unmatched. CDR3 nucleotides: TGTGCCAGCAGCACAGGAGGTATGGGACAGACCATGAACACTGAAGCTTTCTTT. This translates into CASSTGGMGQTMNTEAFF.

The V and J genes are TRBV28 and TRBJ2-3; TRBD1 agrees at 10 bases. Germline assignment: CDR1 MDHEN and CDR2 SYDVKM. V gave up 11 bases and J gave up 5 bases; unmatched junction bases: 7. This CDR3 spans 13 amino acids. CDR3 DNA: TGTGCCTTGACAGGGGGCGCCGAAGATACGCAGTATTTT. It yields the protein CALTGGAEDTQYF.

The V and J genes are TRBV7-2 and TRBJ1-5; D is uncertain. Deletions cut 3 bases from V and 2 bases from J, with 11 bases between. The CDR3 is 15 amino acids. The V gene's germline CDR1 is SGHTA and CDR2 FQGNSA. This CDR3 reads CASSFVGSGNQPQHF. Written as DNA, the CDR3 is TGTGCCAGCAGCTTTGTAGGCAGCGGCAATCAGCCCCAGCATTTT. Complete variable domain (other parts from reference TRBV7-2 and TRBJ1-5): GAGVSQSPSNKVTEKGKDVELRCDPISGHTALYWYRQSLGQGLEFLIYFQGNSAPDKSGLPSDRFSAERTGGSVSTLTIQRTQQEDSAVYLCASSFVGSGNQPQHFGDGTRLSIL.

The chain recombines TRBV5-1 with TRBJ2-5; D ambiguous. Looked up from germline, CDR1 is SGHRS and CDR2 is YFSETQ. The CDR3 has 15 residues. V gave up 1 base and J gave up 3 bases, with 13 bases separating them. In DNA, the CDR3 is TGCGCCAGCAGCTTGTTAGGGCTTACTGAAGAGACCCAGTACTTC. Translation gives CASSLLGLTEETQYF.

The chain combines TRBV10-1 with TRBJ2-2, with 8 positions matching TRBD2. The CDR3 has 15 amino acids. Germline V CDR1 and CDR2: WNHNN, SYGVQD (reference sequence). With 4 bases clipped from V and 0 bases from J, the junction kept 1 base outside the gene matches. The CDR3 DNA reads TGCGCCAGCAGTGGAGCGGGAGCGAACACCGGGGAGCTGTTTTTT. It translates to CASSGAGANTGELFF.

This clone was counted a single time. Written as DNA, the CDR3 is TGTGCCAGCTCACCATCCGGACGGGGTATCTACGATACGATCTACACCTTC. This sequence encodes CASSPSGRGIYDTIYTF. V gene TRBV18 combines with J gene TRBJ1-2; D remains unclear. Between the trimmed V and J ends, which lost 2 bases and 10 bases, there was a span of 26 bases. Germline V lookup: CDR1 KGHSH, CDR2 LQKENI. This CDR3 spans 17 amino acids.

This clone occurred once. The chain carries TRBV5-1 and TRBJ2-7; TRBD1 aligns across 8 bases. Unmatched junction bases numbered 6, after V lost 4 bases and J lost 3 bases. Germline CDR1 reads SGHRS; CDR2 reads YFSETQ. CDR3 length equals 14 residues. CDR3 nucleotides: TGCGCCAGCAGCCGGACAGGGAGAGGCTACGAGCAGTACTTC. Residues: CASSRTGRGYEQYF.

The chain combines TRBV2 with TRBJ1-1; TRBD1 agrees at 7 bases. CDR1 and CDR2 from the germline V gene are SNHLY and FYNNEI. With V trimmed by 7 bases and J by 2 bases, 7 bases remained unmatched. The CDR3 is 14 residues long. The CDR3 here is CASTQGGVNTEAFF. CDR3 sequence (DNA): TGTGCCAGCACCCAGGGGGGCGTTAACACTGAAGCTTTCTTT.